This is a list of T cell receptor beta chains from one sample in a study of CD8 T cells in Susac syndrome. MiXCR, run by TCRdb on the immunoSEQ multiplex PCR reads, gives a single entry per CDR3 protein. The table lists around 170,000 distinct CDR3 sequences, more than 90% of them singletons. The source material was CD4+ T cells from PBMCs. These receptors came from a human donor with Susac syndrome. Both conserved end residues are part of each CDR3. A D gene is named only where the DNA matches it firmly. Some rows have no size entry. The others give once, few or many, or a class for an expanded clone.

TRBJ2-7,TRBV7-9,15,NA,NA,CASSYRGGLPYEQYF,TGTGCCAGCAGTTACAGGGGAGGGCTCCCCTACGAGCAGTACTTC
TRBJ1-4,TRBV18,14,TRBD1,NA,CASSLGQGDEKLFF,TGTGCCAGCTCACTGGGACAGGGCGATGAAAAACTGTTTTTT
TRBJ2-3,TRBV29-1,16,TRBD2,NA,CSVASGLAGATDTQYF,TGCAGCGTCGCCTCCGGACTAGCGGGGGCCACAGATACGCAGTATTTT
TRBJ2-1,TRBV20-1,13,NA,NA,CSASGRLYNEQFF,TGCAGTGCTAGCGGCCGCTTATACAATGAGCAGTTCTTC
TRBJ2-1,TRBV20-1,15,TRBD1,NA,CSALDRESGWYEQFF,TGCAGTGCTCTGGACAGGGAATCAGGCTGGTATGAGCAGTTCTTC
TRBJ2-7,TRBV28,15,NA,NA,CASTMRTASSYEQYF,TGTGCCAGCACCATGAGGACAGCCAGTTCCTACGAGCAGTACTTC
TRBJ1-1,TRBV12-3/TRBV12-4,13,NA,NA,CASSFGRDTEAFF,TGTGCCAGCAGTTTTGGCAGGGACACTGAAGCTTTCTTT
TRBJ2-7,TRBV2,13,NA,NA,CASSEGDIYEQYF,TGTGCCAGCAGTGAAGGAGACATCTACGAGCAGTACTTC
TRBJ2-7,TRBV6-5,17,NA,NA,CASSYMVGGAYTYEQYF,TGTGCCAGCAGTTATATGGTCGGCGGAGCCTATACCTACGAGCAGTACTTC
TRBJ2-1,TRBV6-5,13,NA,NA,CASTSGVYNEQFF,TGTGCCAGCACCTCCGGGGTCTACAATGAGCAGTTCTTC
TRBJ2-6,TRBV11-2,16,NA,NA,CASSPRRSSGANVLTF,TGTGCCAGCAGCCCGAGAAGGAGCTCTGGGGCCAACGTCCTGACTTTC
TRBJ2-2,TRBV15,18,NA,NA,CATSRPPKLDKLTGELFF,TGTGCCACCAGCAGGCCCCCCAAATTGGACAAACTCACCGGGGAGCTGTTTTTT
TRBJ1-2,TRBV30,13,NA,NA,CAWSGVGPGGYTF,TGTGCCTGGAGTGGGGTCGGGCCTGGTGGCTACACCTTC
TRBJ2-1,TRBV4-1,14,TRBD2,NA,CASRTTSGVNEQFF,TGCGCCAGCAGAACGACTAGCGGGGTCAATGAGCAGTTCTTC
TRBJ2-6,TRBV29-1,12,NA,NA,CSVDSGANVLTF,TGCAGCGTTGATTCCGGGGCCAACGTCCTGACTTTC
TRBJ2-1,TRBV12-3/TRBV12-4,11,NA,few,CASSLLNEQFF,TGTGCCAGCAGTTTACTAAATGAGCAGTTCTTC
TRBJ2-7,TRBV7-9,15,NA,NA,CASSPGSWPPRSQYF,TGTGCCAGCAGCCCCGGTAGTTGGCCACCGAGGTCGCAGTACTTC
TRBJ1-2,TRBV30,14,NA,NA,CAWISVDRNYGYTF,TGTGCCTGGATCTCTGTAGACAGAAACTATGGCTACACCTTC
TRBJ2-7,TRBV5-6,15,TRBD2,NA,CASSAPGGISYEQYF,TGTGCCAGCAGCGCTCCGGGGGGTATCTCCTACGAGCAGTACTTC
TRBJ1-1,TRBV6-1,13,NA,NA,CASSVSHNTEAFF,TGTGCCAGCAGTGTCTCGCACAACACTGAAGCTTTCTTT
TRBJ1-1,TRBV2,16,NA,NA,CASRGHVIRVNTEAFF,TGTGCCAGCAGGGGACACGTTATCCGTGTGAACACTGAAGCTTTCTTT
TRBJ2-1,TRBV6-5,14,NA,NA,CASSTGPSYNEQFF,TGTGCCAGCAGCACAGGCCCATCCTACAATGAGCAGTTCTTC
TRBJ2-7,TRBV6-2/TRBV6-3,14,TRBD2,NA,CAGSLSGGPYEQYF,TGTGCCGGGTCTCTTAGCGGGGGACCTTACGAGCAGTACTTC
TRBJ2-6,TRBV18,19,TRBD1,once,CASSPLGQGQSSGANVLTF,TGTGCCAGCTCACCACTGGGACAGGGGCAATCCTCTGGGGCCAACGTCCTGACTTTC
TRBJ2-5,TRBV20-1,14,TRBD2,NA,CSARAGSGGKTQYF,TGCAGTGCTAGGGCCGGTAGCGGGGGAAAGACCCAGTACTTC
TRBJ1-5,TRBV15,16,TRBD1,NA,CATSRRGQGGNQPQHF,TGTGCCACCAGCAGACGGGGACAGGGGGGCAATCAGCCCCAGCATTTT
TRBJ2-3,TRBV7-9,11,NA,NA,CASSTVDTQYF,TGTGCCAGCAGCACCGTTGATACGCAGTATTTT
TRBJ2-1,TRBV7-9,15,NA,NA,CASNHRSAGPNEQFF,TGTGCCAGCAATCACCGAAGCGCAGGGCCCAATGAGCAGTTCTTC
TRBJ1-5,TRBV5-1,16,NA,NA,CASSLEGGGSNQPQHF,TGCGCCAGCAGCTTGGAAGGTGGGGGTAGCAATCAGCCCCAGCATTTT
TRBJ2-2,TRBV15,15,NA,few,CATSRDLGDTGELFF,TGTGCCACCAGCAGAGATCTCGGGGACACCGGGGAGCTGTTTTTT
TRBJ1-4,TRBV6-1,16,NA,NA,CASRVGRLATNEKLFF,TGTGCCAGCCGTGTGGGCAGACTTGCAACTAATGAAAAACTGTTTTTT
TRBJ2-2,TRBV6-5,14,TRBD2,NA,CASGGLAGTGELFF,TGTGCCAGCGGGGGACTAGCGGGGACCGGGGAGCTGTTTTTT
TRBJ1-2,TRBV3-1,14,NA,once,CASSQDARDGGYTF,TGTGCCAGCAGCCAAGATGCGAGGGACGGTGGCTACACCTTC
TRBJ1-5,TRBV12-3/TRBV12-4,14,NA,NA,CASSFRVGDQPQHF,TGTGCCAGCAGTTTCAGGGTCGGGGATCAGCCCCAGCATTTT
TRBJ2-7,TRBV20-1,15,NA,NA,CSARFGPGRTYEQYF,TGCAGTGCGAGGTTTGGGCCGGGTCGAACCTACGAGCAGTACTTC
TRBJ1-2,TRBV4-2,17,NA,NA,CASSQGGTYVGNYGYTF,TGTGCCAGCAGCCAAGGCGGGACATACGTGGGAAACTATGGCTACACCTTC
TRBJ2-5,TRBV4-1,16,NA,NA,CASSQEKGTYQETQYF,TGCGCCAGCAGCCAAGAAAAAGGGACCTATCAAGAGACCCAGTACTTC